These 24 T cell receptor beta chains share one sample of origin, sequenced in a study of blood T cell repertoires in COVID-19. Using immunoSEQ multiplex PCR, the repertoire was profiled, and TCRdb retains in-frame clones only, with some absent. This table holds about 190,000 clones, approximately 80% found once. Sequencing was performed on peripheral blood. The source is a man between 60 and 75 years old with acute or convalescent COVID-19.

The V and J genes are TRBV19 and TRBJ1-6; D is undetermined. The CDR3 is made up of 15 amino acids. Looked up from germline, CDR1 is LNHDA and CDR2 is SQIVND (reference sequence). V lost 3 bases and J 7 bases, leaving 13 bases between the germline ends. CDR3 nucleotides: TGTGCCAGTAGTATCGAAGGCAGGTCCAATTCACCCCTCCACTTT. It yields the protein CASSIEGRSNSPLHF.

The CDR3 DNA is TGCGCCAGCATTCGGGGCAGGGGAGTTAATCAGCCCCAGCATTTT. Protein product: CASIRGRGVNQPQHF. The J gene is TRBJ1-5, the V gene TRBV10-1, with D tentatively TRBD1 (6 bases). The CDR3 spans 15 residues. Germline-derived CDR1 and CDR2 are WNHNN and SYGVQD (reference sequence). Between the trimmed V and J ends, which lost 7 bases and 4 bases, there was a span of 17 bases.

This clone was seen a handful of times. V is TRBV5-6 and J is TRBJ1-1, with 8 bases lining up with TRBD1. V lost 2 bases, J lost 6 bases, and 3 bases stayed unmatched. The CDR3 has 13 residues. Per germline, CDR1 SGHDT and CDR2 YYEEEE. The CDR3 spells CASSFSRGPEAFF. The CDR3 DNA reads as TGTGCCAGCAGCTTCTCCAGGGGGCCTGAAGCTTTCTTT.

The chain has TRBV7-2 and TRBJ2-7, with a weak D call TRBD2 (6 bases). The CDR3 is made up of 15 amino acids. Germline values: CDR1 SGHTA, CDR2 FQGNSA. Deletions cut 2 bases from V and 3 bases from J, with 14 bases between. As DNA, the CDR3 is TGTGCCAGCAGCTTAACGGGAGCTGCCCTCTACGAGCAGTACTTC. Its translation: CASSLTGAALYEQYF.

A single count supports this clone. This rearrangement joins TRBV19 to TRBJ2-7; D may be TRBD1 (6 bases). Looked up from germline, CDR1 is LNHDA and CDR2 is SQIVND (reference sequence). Trimming left V 4 bases short and J 3 bases short, with 10 bases between. The CDR3 extends over 13 amino acids. CDR3 sequence (DNA): TGTGCCAGTAGTAAATCCAGGGGCTACGAGCAGTACTTC. It is translated as CASSKSRGYEQYF.

The chain links TRBV5-5 to TRBJ1-1; no firm D call. The ends were cut back, 0 bases at V and 8 bases at J, with 14 bases in the middle. The germline gives CDR1 SGHKS, CDR2 YYEKEE (reference sequence). This CDR3 is 14 amino acids long. The CDR3 DNA reads as TGTGCCAGCAGCTTGGTAAGAGGGCATGGGGAAGCTTTCTTT. Translation gives CASSLVRGHGEAFF. Full variable domain (rest looked up from reference TRBV5-5 and TRBJ1-1): DAGVTQSPTHLIKTRGQQVTLRCSPISGHKSVSWYQQVLGQGPQFIFQYYEKEERGRGNFPDRFSARQFPNYSSELNVNALLLGDSALYLCASSLVRGHGEAFFGQGTRLTVV.

This chain connects TRBV3-1 (or the pseudogene TRBV3-2) to TRBJ2-1, with 9 bases matching TRBD1. The CDR3 runs 15 residues. V shed 4 bases, J shed 5 bases, and the junction held 6 bases outside the gene matches. From germline, CDR1 is LGHDT and CDR2 YNNKEL (reference sequence). CDR3 residues: CASSPGQGTHNEQFF. CDR3 nucleotides: TGTGCCAGCAGCCCGGGACAGGGAACCCACAATGAGCAGTTCTTC.

The V call is TRBV3-1 (or the pseudogene TRBV3-2), the J call TRBJ2-1, with 9 nucleotides matching TRBD2. Germline V gene data show CDR1 as LGHDT and CDR2 as YNNKEL (reference sequence). Unmatched junction bases numbered 12, after V lost 5 bases and J lost 10 bases. The CDR3 consists of 15 residues. The CDR3 region has the DNA TGTGCCAGCAGCGCCCCGGGACTAGCCTTCGCCGAGCAGTTCTTC. This gives the protein CASSAPGLAFAEQFF.

The chain carries TRBV6-5 and TRBJ2-3, with a possible D match to TRBD2 (5 bases). The CDR3 loop spans 15 amino acids. CDR1 and CDR2 from the germline V gene are MNHEY and SVGAGI. V was cut by 2 bases and J by 3 bases, with 12 bases left in between. The CDR3 region is CASSYRVGVTDTQYF. CDR3 DNA: TGTGCCAGCAGTTACCGTGTCGGGGTGACAGATACGCAGTATTTT.

This sequence joins TRBV19 and TRBJ1-5, with D possibly TRBD1 on 6 matching bases. In germline, CDR1 is LNHDA, CDR2 SQIVND (reference sequence). V dropped 5 bases and J dropped 3 bases, with 11 bases sitting between them. The CDR3 runs to 14 residues. The CDR3 coding sequence is TGTGCCAGTAGTTACGACAGGAACAATCAGCCCCAGCATTTT. As protein: CASSYDRNNQPQHF. Full variable domain (missing parts from reference TRBV19 and TRBJ1-5): DGGITQSPKYLFRKEGQNVTLSCEQNLNHDAMYWYRQDPGQGLRLIYYSQIVNDFQKGDIAEGYSVSREKKESFPLTVTSAQKNPTAFYLCASSYDRNNQPQHFGDGTRLSIL.

This chain joins TRBV6-5 and TRBJ2-7, with a weak D call TRBD2 (5 bases). Deletions cut 8 bases from V and 3 bases from J, with 14 bases between. CDR1 and CDR2 from the germline V gene are MNHEY and SVGAGI. The CDR3 consists of 13 residues. In nucleotides, the CDR3 is TGTGCCAGCTCGGAGACGGACTTCTACGAGCAGTACTTC. It specifies CASSETDFYEQYF.

V and J are TRBV3-1 (or the pseudogene TRBV3-2) and TRBJ2-1; D call uncertain. This CDR3 region has 14 residues. Germline assignment: CDR1 LGHDT and CDR2 YNNKEL (reference sequence). Trimming pared 2 bases from V and 7 bases from J, leaving 12 bases between. For the CDR3, the DNA is TGTGCCAGCAGCCAACAGGTCAGCCGGAATGAGCAGTTCTTC. Protein product: CASSQQVSRNEQFF.

V gene TRBV7-2 combines with J gene TRBJ1-6; D gene unclear. V lost 1 base to trimming and J lost 9 bases, with 4 bases between them. CDR1 is SGHTA, CDR2 FQGNSA, per germline. The CDR3 is 12 residues long. The CDR3 DNA sequence: TGTGCCAGCAGCTTAGGAGGTTCACCCCTCCACTTT. Translated: CASSLGGSPLHF.

The chain uses TRBV7-8 and TRBJ1-1; the D is unclear. In germline, CDR1 is SGHVS, CDR2 FQNEAQ. The CDR3 has 16 amino acids. Deletions cut 1 base from V and 0 bases from J, with 12 bases between. The CDR3 is CASSLVGGRMNTEAFF. The CDR3 nucleotides are TGTGCCAGCAGCTTAGTCGGAGGGAGGATGAACACTGAAGCTTTCTTT.

The V call is TRBV3-1 (or the pseudogene TRBV3-2), the J call TRBJ1-2; no firm D call. The CDR3 length is 18 residues. V shed 0 bases and J shed 5 bases, with 22 bases lying between them. CDR1 LGHDT and CDR2 YNNKEL come from the germline V gene (reference sequence). CDR3 in amino acids: CASSQDSGCFQWRYGYTF. CDR3 nucleotides: TGTGCCAGCAGCCAAGATTCGGGTTGTTTCCAGTGGAGGTATGGCTACACCTTC.

The V gene is TRBV7-6, the J gene TRBJ1-3; 7 nucleotides agree with TRBD1. This CDR3 spans 16 amino acids. With 1 base clipped from V and 6 bases from J, the junction kept 9 bases outside the gene matches. Germline assignment: CDR1 SGHVS and CDR2 FNYEAQ. This chain's CDR3 is CASSLVGGDLANTIYF. The CDR3 DNA reads TGTGCCAGCAGCTTAGTAGGGGGCGATTTAGCAAACACCATATATTTT. The variable domain in full, completed from reference TRBV7-6 and TRBJ1-3, reads GAGVSQSPRYKVTKRGQDVALRCDPISGHVSLYWYRQALGQGPEFLTYFNYEAQQDKSGLPNDRFSAERPEGSISTLTIQRTEQRDSAMYRCASSLVGGDLANTIYFGEGSWLTVV.

This clone came up once. This rearrangement joins TRBV30 to TRBJ2-2, with TRBD2 matching 7 bases. Looked up from germline, CDR1 is GTSNPN and CDR2 is SVGIG (reference sequence). J gave up 6 bases and V 8 bases, and 9 bases lay outside the gene matches. The CDR3 length is 13 residues. The CDR3 sequence is CAAWTRVAGELFF. The CDR3 DNA is TGTGCCGCCTGGACTAGGGTGGCCGGGGAGCTGTTTTTT.

The chain has TRBV7-9 and TRBJ1-4; TRBD1 aligns across 8 bases. The CDR3 has 17 residues. Germline V gene sequence: CDR1 SEHNR, CDR2 FQNEAQ (reference sequence). V was pared by 4 bases and J by 5 bases, with 12 bases of the junction left unmatched. The CDR3 region is CASSSRAGGGSNEKLFF. The CDR3 DNA is TGTGCCAGCAGCTCTCGGGCAGGGGGCGGTTCGAATGAAAAACTGTTTTTT.

The sample holds a few counts of this clone. The rearrangement uses TRBV27 and TRBJ2-5; the D gene is possibly TRBD1 (6 bases). CDR3 length equals 13 residues. Trimming took 6 bases from V and 9 from J, leaving 17 bases between them. Germline V CDR1 and CDR2: MNHEY, SMNVEV (reference sequence). Written as DNA, the CDR3 is TGTGCCAGCAGCCCCGCCCCCCCAGGGGCCCAGTACTTC. Translation: CASSPAPPGAQYF.

The chain recombines TRBV5-4 with TRBJ2-7, with 9 bases fitting TRBD2. The V gene's germline CDR1 is SGHNT and CDR2 YYREEE (reference sequence). CDR3 length: 18 amino acids. V lost 0 bases, J lost 5 bases, and 15 bases stayed unmatched. CDR3 residues: CASSLVVSGRGGGHEQYF. Here the CDR3 DNA reads TGTGCCAGCAGCTTGGTCGTTAGCGGGAGAGGGGGGGGTCACGAGCAGTACTTC.

This clone was seen just once. CDR3 in DNA: TGTGCCAGCCACCCACTTCCAACGACAGGACGCAATCAGCCCCAGCATTTT. Its protein product is CASHPLPTTGRNQPQHF. The chain employs TRBV7-8 and TRBJ1-5; D is possibly TRBD1 (6 bases). This CDR3 is built from 17 residues. From germline, CDR1 is SGHVS and CDR2 FQNEAQ. Trimming took off 8 bases at V and 2 bases at J, with 22 bases between the two ends.

This chain links TRBV19 with TRBJ1-6; 7 bases are a match to TRBD1. Germline-derived CDR1 and CDR2 are LNHDA and SQIVND (reference sequence). Losses at the gene ends were 6 bases for V and 7 bases for J; bases not matched to a gene: 15. This CDR3 spans 17 amino acids. CDR3: CASSDPRRGIGNSPLHF. In nucleotides, the CDR3 is TGTGCCAGTAGCGATCCGCGCAGGGGGATTGGCAATTCACCCCTCCACTTT.

This clone showed up just once. The chain uses TRBV3-1 (or the pseudogene TRBV3-2) and TRBJ2-1; no clear D. The germline CDR1 and CDR2 sequences are LGHDT and YNNKEL (reference sequence). Trimming took 1 base from V and 5 from J, leaving 9 bases between them. The CDR3 loop spans 14 amino acids. Here the CDR3 DNA reads TGTGCCAGCAGCCAAGGACGACTTCACAATGAGCAGTTCTTC. Translation gives CASSQGRLHNEQFF.

V gene TRBV10-3 combines with J gene TRBJ2-3; weak D call: TRBD1 (7 bases). V was trimmed by 0 bases and J by 6 bases, leaving 13 bases between them. CDR1 is ENHRY, CDR2 SYGVKD, per germline. The CDR3 length is 15 residues. CDR3 region: CAISESRGAVDTQYF. The CDR3 DNA reads as TGTGCCATCAGTGAGTCCAGGGGGGCTGTGGATACGCAGTATTTT.